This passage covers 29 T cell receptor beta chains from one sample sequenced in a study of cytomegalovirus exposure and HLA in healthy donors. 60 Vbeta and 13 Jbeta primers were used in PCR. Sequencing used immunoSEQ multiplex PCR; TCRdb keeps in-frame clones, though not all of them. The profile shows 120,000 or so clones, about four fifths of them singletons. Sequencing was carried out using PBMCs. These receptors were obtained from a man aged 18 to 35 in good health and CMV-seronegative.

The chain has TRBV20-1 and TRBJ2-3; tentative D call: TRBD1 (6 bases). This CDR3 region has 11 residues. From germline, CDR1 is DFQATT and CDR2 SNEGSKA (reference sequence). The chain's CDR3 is CSRQGTDTQYF. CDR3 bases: TGCAGCCGACAGGGCACAGATACGCAGTATTTT.

CDR3 sequence: CASSLGGSGANVLTF. The CDR3 DNA sequence: TGTGCCAGCAGCTTAGGAGGGTCCGGGGCCAACGTCCTGACTTTC. V gene TRBV7-8 combines with J gene TRBJ2-6; TRBD2 is a possible D gene (5 bases). Germline V CDR1 and CDR2: SGHVS, FQNEAQ. CDR3 length: 15 amino acids. Trimming left V 1 base short and J 4 bases short, with 8 bases between.

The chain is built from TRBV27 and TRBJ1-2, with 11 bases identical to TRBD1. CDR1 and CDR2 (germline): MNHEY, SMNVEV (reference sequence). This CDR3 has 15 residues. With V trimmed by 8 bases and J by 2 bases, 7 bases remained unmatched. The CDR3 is CASASGTGGNYGYTF. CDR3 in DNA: TGTGCCAGCGCTTCCGGGACAGGGGGGAACTATGGCTACACCTTC.

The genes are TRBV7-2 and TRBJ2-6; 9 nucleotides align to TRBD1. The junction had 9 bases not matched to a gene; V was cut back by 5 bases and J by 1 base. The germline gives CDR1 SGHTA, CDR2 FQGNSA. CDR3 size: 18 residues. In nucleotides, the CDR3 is TGTGCCAGCAGCCTCCGGGACAGGGTTAGGTCTGGGGCCAACGTCCTGACTTTC. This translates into CASSLRDRVRSGANVLTF.

CDR3 nucleotide sequence: TGTGCCAGCAGTCATCGGCTAGCGGGGATTACCGGGGAGCTGTTTTTT. This codes for CASSHRLAGITGELFF. The gene calls are TRBV28 and TRBJ2-2, with 9 bases that match TRBD2. From germline, CDR1 is MDHEN and CDR2 SYDVKM. This CDR3 region has 16 residues. With V trimmed by 5 bases and J by 5 bases, 9 bases remained unmatched.

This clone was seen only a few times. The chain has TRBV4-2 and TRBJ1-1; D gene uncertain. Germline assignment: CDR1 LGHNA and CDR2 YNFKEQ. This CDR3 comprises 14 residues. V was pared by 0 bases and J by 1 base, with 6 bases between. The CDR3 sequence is CASSQEQRNTEAFF. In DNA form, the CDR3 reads TGTGCCAGCAGCCAAGAACAACGGAACACTGAAGCTTTCTTT.

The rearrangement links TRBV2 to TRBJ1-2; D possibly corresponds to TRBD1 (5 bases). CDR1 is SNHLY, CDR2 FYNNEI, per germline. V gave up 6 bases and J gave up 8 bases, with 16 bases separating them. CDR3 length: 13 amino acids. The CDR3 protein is CASRPDIPLGYTF. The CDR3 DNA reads TGTGCCAGCAGGCCGGACATACCGCTGGGCTACACCTTC.

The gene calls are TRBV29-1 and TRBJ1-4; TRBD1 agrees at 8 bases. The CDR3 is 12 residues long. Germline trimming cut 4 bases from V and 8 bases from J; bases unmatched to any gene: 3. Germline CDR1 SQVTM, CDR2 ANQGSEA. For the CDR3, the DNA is TGCAGCGTTGTCGGACAGGGAGAAAAACTGTTTTTT. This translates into CSVVGQGEKLFF.

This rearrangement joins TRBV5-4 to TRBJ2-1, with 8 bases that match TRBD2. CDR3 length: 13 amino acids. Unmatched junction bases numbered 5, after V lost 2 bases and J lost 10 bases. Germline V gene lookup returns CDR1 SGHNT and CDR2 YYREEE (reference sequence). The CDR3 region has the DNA TGTGCCAGCAGCTTCAGCGGGAGTGGGGAGCAGTTCTTC. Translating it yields CASSFSGSGEQFF.

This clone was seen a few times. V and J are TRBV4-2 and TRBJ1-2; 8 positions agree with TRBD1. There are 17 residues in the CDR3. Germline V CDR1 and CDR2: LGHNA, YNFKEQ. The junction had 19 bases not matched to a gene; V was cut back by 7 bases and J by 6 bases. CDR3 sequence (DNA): TGTGCCAGCACACAAAGAGGGGGGCAGGGGGCTCTGAATGGCTACACCTTC. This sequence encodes CASTQRGGQGALNGYTF.

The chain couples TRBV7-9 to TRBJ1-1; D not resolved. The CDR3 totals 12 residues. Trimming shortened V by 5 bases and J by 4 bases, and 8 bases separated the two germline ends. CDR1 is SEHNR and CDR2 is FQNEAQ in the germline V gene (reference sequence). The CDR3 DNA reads TGTGCCAGCAGCCCCCAGTCCACTGAAGCTTTCTTT. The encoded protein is CASSPQSTEAFF.

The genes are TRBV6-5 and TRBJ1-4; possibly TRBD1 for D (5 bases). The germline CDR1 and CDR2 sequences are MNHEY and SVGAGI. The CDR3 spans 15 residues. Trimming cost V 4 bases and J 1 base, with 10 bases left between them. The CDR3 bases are TGTGCCAGCAGTTCCCTTCAGGGAACTAATGAAAAACTGTTTTTT. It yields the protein CASSSLQGTNEKLFF.

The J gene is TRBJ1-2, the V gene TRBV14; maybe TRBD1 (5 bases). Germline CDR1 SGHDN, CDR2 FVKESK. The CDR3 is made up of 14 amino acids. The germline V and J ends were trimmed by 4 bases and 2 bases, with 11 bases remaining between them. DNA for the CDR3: TGTGCCAGCAGCCCTGCGGCAGGGAACTATGGCTACACCTTC. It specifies CASSPAAGNYGYTF. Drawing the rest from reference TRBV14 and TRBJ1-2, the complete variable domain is EAGVTQFPSHSVIEKGQTVTLRCDPISGHDNLYWYRRVMGKEIKFLLHFVKESKQDESGMPNNRFLAERTGGTYSTLKVQPAELEDSGVYFCASSPAAGNYGYTFGSGTRLTVV.

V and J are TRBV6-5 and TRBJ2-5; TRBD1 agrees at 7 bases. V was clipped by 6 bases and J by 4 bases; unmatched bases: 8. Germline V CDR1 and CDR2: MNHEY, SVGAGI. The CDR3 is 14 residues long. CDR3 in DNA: TGTGCCAGCAGCAGACAGGGTAAAGGAGAGACCCAGTACTTC. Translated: CASSRQGKGETQYF.

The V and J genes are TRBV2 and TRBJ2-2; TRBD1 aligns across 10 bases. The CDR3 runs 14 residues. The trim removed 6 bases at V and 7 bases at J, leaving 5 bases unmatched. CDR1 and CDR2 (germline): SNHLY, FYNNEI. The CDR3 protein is CASRWTGGDGELFF. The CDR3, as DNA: TGTGCCAGCAGGTGGACAGGGGGGGACGGGGAGCTGTTTTTT.

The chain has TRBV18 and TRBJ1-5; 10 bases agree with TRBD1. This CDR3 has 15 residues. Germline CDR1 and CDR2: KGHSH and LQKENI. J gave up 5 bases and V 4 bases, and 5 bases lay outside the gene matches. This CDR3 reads CASSRTGTGDQPQHF. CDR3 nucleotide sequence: TGTGCCAGCTCACGGACCGGGACAGGGGATCAGCCCCAGCATTTT.

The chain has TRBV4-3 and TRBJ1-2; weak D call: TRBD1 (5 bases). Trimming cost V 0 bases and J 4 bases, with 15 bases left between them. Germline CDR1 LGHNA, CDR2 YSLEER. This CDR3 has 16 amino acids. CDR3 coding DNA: TGCGCCAGCAGCCAAGATTTAATCAGGGATGTCTATGGCTACACCTTC. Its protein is CASSQDLIRDVYGYTF.

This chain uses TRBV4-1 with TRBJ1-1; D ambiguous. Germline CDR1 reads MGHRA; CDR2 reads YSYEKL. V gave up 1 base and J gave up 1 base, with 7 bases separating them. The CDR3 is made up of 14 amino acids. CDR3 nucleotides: TGCGCCAGCAGCCAAGTAGCGACGAACACTGAAGCTTTCTTT. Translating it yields CASSQVATNTEAFF.

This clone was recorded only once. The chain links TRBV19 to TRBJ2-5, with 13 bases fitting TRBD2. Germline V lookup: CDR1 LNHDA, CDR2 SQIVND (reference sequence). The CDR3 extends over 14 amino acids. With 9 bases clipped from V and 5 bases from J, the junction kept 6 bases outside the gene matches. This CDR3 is CASAGLAGMETQYF. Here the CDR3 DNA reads TGTGCCAGCGCGGGACTAGCGGGAATGGAGACCCAGTACTTC.

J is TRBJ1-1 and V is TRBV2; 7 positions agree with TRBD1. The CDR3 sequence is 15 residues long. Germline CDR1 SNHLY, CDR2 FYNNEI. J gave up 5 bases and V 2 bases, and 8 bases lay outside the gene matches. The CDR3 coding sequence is TGTGCCAGCAGTGAAACGAAGGGGGCTTTAACTGAAGCTTTCTTT. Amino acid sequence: CASSETKGALTEAFF.

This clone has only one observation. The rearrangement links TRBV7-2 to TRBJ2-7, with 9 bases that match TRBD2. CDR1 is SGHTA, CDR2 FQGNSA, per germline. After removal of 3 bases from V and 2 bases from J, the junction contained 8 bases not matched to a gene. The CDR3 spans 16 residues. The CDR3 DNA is TGTGCCAGCAGCTTGGGGCGGCTAGCGGGAACCTACGAGCAGTACTTC. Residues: CASSLGRLAGTYEQYF.

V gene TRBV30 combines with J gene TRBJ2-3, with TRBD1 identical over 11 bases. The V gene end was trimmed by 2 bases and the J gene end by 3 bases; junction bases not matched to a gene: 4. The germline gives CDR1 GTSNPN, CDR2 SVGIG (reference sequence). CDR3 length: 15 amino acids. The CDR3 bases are TGTGCCTGGAGTAGGACAGGGGGCTGGACAGATACGCAGTATTTT. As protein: CAWSRTGGWTDTQYF.

The DNA for the CDR3 is TGTGCCAGCAGCCCCAGGGGACAGAGGGAGCAGTACGTC. This codes for CASSPRGQREQYV. The chain carries TRBV6-5 and TRBJ2-7, with TRBD1 matching over 7 bases. CDR1 and CDR2 from the germline V gene are MNHEY and SVGAGI. The ends lost 6 bases at V and 7 bases at J; junction bases unmatched: 9. CDR3 length: 13 residues.

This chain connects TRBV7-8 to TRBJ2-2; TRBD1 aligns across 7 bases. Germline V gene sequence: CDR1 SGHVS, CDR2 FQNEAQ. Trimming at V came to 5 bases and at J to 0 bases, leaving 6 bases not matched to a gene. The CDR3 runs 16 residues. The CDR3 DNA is TGTGCCAGCAGCCCAATACAGGGGACGAACACCGGGGAGCTGTTTTTT. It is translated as CASSPIQGTNTGELFF.

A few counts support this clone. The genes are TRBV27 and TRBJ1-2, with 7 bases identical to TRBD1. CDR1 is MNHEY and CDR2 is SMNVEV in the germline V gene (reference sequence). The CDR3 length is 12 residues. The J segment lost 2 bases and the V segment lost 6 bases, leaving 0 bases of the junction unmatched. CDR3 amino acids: CASSRGNYGYTF. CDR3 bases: TGTGCCAGCAGCAGGGGGAACTATGGCTACACCTTC.

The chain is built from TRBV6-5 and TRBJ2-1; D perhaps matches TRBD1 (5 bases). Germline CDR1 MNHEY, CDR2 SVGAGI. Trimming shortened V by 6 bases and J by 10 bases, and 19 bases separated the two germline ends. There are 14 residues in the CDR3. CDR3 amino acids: CASRPGRAQGEQFF. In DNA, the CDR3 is TGTGCCAGCAGACCAGGCAGGGCCCAGGGAGAGCAGTTCTTC.

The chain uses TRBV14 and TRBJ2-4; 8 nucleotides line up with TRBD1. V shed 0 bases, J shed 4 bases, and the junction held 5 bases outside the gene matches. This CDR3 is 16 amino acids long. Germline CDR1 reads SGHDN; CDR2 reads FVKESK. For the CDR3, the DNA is TGTGCCAGCAGCCAAGATTACGGGACAGGAAAAAACATTCAGTACTTC. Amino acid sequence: CASSQDYGTGKNIQYF.

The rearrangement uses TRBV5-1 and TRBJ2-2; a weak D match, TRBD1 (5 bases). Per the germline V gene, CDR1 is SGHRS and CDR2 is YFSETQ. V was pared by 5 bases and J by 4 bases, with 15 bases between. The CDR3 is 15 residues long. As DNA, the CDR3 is TGCGCCAGCAGGATACAGGTAGCAGGCACCGGGGAGCTGTTTTTT. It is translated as CASRIQVAGTGELFF. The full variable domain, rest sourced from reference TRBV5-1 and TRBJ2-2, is KAGVTQTPRYLIKTRGQQVTLSCSPISGHRSVSWYQQTPGQGLQFLFEYFSETQRNKGNFPGRFSGRQFSNSRSEMNVSTLELGDSALYLCASRIQVAGTGELFFGEGSRLTVL.

This CDR3 reads CSVGTSRKQYF. In DNA form, the CDR3 reads TGCAGCGTGGGGACTAGCCGCAAGCAGTACTTC. The rearrangement uses TRBV29-1 and TRBJ2-7, with 9 bases lining up with TRBD2. Germline CDR1 SQVTM, CDR2 ANQGSEA. The CDR3 sequence is 11 residues long. J gave up 8 bases and V 6 bases, and 5 bases lay outside the gene matches.